The rows below give T cell receptor beta chains drawn from one sample of a study of T-cell memory formation after mild COVID-19. TCRdb reanalysed the 5' RACE reads using MiXCR and keeps one entry per CDR3 protein. Altogether roughly 160,000 distinct CDR3 sequences are present, 10% to 15% being singletons, with the ten largest covering 2.5% to 4%. The source material was PBMCs or a T cell subset sorted from them (not recorded which). These TCRs come from a man aged 18-30 years who had mild COVID-19 (a few samples of this study predate the infection). Cell type and time point are not known. Each CDR3 is given with its conserved first and last residue. D genes are given only for firm matches. Rows give clone size only sometimes, using once, few, many, or a class for an expanded clone.

d_call: .; j_call: TRBJ2-1; clone_size: medium-sized; v_call: TRBV12-3/TRBV12-4; cdr3_nt: TGTGCCAGCAGTCCCCCCAGGGCTAGCCCTAACAATGAGCAGTTCTTC; cdr3_aa: CASSPPRASPNNEQFF
d_call: .; j_call: TRBJ2-6; clone_size: few; v_call: TRBV7-2; cdr3_nt: TGTGCCAGCAGCCCCGGAGAAGGTCGGTCTGGGGCCAACGTCCTGACTTTC; cdr3_aa: CASSPGEGRSGANVLTF
d_call: TRBD1; j_call: TRBJ1-5; clone_size: .; v_call: TRBV20-1; cdr3_nt: TGCAGTGCTGTGACAGGGGGGGGGAATCAGCCCCAGCATTTT; cdr3_aa: CSAVTGGGNQPQHF
d_call: TRBD1; j_call: TRBJ2-1; clone_size: few; v_call: TRBV18; cdr3_nt: TGTGCCAGCTCGTTCACAGGGGTGGATGGTGAGCAGTTCTTC; cdr3_aa: CASSFTGVDGEQFF
d_call: .; j_call: TRBJ1-3; clone_size: .; v_call: TRBV12-3/TRBV12-4; cdr3_nt: TGTGCCAGCAGGGGGGTGACTGGAAACACCATATATTTT; cdr3_aa: CASRGVTGNTIYF
d_call: TRBD1; j_call: TRBJ2-3; clone_size: many; v_call: TRBV5-1; cdr3_nt: TGCGCCAGCAGCTTGGGGGGACAGTCCACAGATACGCAGTATTTT; cdr3_aa: CASSLGGQSTDTQYF
d_call: .; j_call: TRBJ2-7; clone_size: .; v_call: TRBV6-2/TRBV6-3; cdr3_nt: TGTGCCGCCACAGGCGGGGTCGAGCAGTACTTC; cdr3_aa: CAATGGVEQYF
d_call: .; j_call: TRBJ2-5; clone_size: few; v_call: TRBV7-2; cdr3_nt: TGTGCCAGCAGCTCCCCCCCGGGGGCTGGGACCCAGTACTTC; cdr3_aa: CASSSPPGAGTQYF
d_call: .; j_call: TRBJ2-3; clone_size: many; v_call: TRBV7-2; cdr3_nt: TGTGCCAGCAGCACCGATACAGGGAGCGGCACAGATACGCAGTATTTT; cdr3_aa: CASSTDTGSGTDTQYF
d_call: .; j_call: TRBJ1-3; clone_size: .; v_call: TRBV15; cdr3_nt: TGTGCCACCAGCAGAGGAACCAGATCAGGCTCTGGAAACACCATATATTTT; cdr3_aa: CATSRGTRSGSGNTIYF
d_call: .; j_call: TRBJ2-5; clone_size: few; v_call: TRBV5-1; cdr3_nt: TGCGCCAGCAGCGGCTCAGGGAAGGAGACCCAGTACTTC; cdr3_aa: CASSGSGKETQYF
d_call: TRBD1; j_call: TRBJ1-1; clone_size: few; v_call: TRBV18; cdr3_nt: TGTGCCAGCTCACCATGGGACAGGGAGAACACTGAAGCTTTCTTT; cdr3_aa: CASSPWDRENTEAFF
d_call: .; j_call: TRBJ2-6; clone_size: .; v_call: TRBV7-2; cdr3_nt: TGTGCCAGCAGCTTTTACTGGGGGGCCGGGGCCAACGTCCTGACTTTC; cdr3_aa: CASSFYWGAGANVLTF
d_call: .; j_call: TRBJ1-1; clone_size: .; v_call: TRBV18; cdr3_nt: TGTGCCAGCTCGGCCGGGGGCTCCAACACTGAAGCTTTCTTT; cdr3_aa: CASSAGGSNTEAFF
d_call: TRBD2; j_call: TRBJ2-1; clone_size: .; v_call: TRBV7-2; cdr3_nt: TGTGCCAGCAGCCCAGCGGGGGCCGCATACAATGAGCAGTTCTTC; cdr3_aa: CASSPAGAAYNEQFF
d_call: .; j_call: TRBJ1-5; clone_size: .; v_call: TRBV18; cdr3_nt: TGTGCCAGCTCACCAGGGGTCGAGCAGCCCCAGCATTTT; cdr3_aa: CASSPGVEQPQHF
d_call: .; j_call: TRBJ2-3; clone_size: few; v_call: TRBV3-1; cdr3_nt: TGTGCCAGCAGCCAAGGAGCAGCAGGGGATACGCAGTATTTT; cdr3_aa: CASSQGAAGDTQYF
d_call: .; j_call: TRBJ1-1; clone_size: few; v_call: TRBV6-2/TRBV6-3; cdr3_nt: TGTGCCTCGCAGAGGGGGGCCACTGAAGCTTTCTTT; cdr3_aa: CASQRGATEAFF
d_call: .; j_call: TRBJ2-3; clone_size: few; v_call: TRBV4-3; cdr3_nt: TGCGCCAGCAGCCAAGAATCGCGTACGCAGTATTTT; cdr3_aa: CASSQESRTQYF
d_call: TRBD1; j_call: TRBJ1-5; clone_size: few; v_call: TRBV5-6; cdr3_nt: TGTGCCAGCAGCTTGGGGACAGGGAGGAATCAGCCCCAGCATTTT; cdr3_aa: CASSLGTGRNQPQHF
d_call: TRBD1; j_call: TRBJ1-1; clone_size: .; v_call: TRBV29-1; cdr3_nt: TGCAGCGTTGAAGTCCCGGACAGGGCAAGAGCTTTCTTT; cdr3_aa: CSVEVPDRARAFF
d_call: .; j_call: TRBJ1-5; clone_size: .; v_call: TRBV7-2; cdr3_nt: TGTGCCAGCAGCTATCTGACAGGGCCCCAGCATTTT; cdr3_aa: CASSYLTGPQHF
d_call: .; j_call: TRBJ1-6; clone_size: few; v_call: TRBV28; cdr3_nt: TGTGCCAGCAGCCCCGGGGAGGGCTATAATTCACCCCTCCACTTT; cdr3_aa: CASSPGEGYNSPLHF
d_call: TRBD2; j_call: TRBJ2-1; clone_size: few; v_call: TRBV3-1; cdr3_nt: TGTGCCAGCAACGTCGGGGGGGCCCGTAATGAGCAGTTCTTC; cdr3_aa: CASNVGGARNEQFF
d_call: TRBD2; j_call: TRBJ2-3; clone_size: once; v_call: TRBV20-1; cdr3_nt: TGCAGTGCTAGTGGCGGGGGGGCCTGGGCAGATACGCAGTATTTT; cdr3_aa: CSASGGGAWADTQYF
d_call: TRBD2; j_call: TRBJ2-1; clone_size: .; v_call: TRBV6-5; cdr3_nt: TGTGCCAGCAGTTACGGGATTAGCGGGGGGGCCGAGGAGCAGTTCTTC; cdr3_aa: CASSYGISGGAEEQFF
d_call: TRBD1; j_call: TRBJ2-7; clone_size: .; v_call: TRBV6-1; cdr3_nt: TGTGCCAGCAGTGAACGTGGCAGGGGGCGCGGAAACGAGCAGTACTTC; cdr3_aa: CASSERGRGRGNEQYF
d_call: TRBD1; j_call: TRBJ2-6; clone_size: few; v_call: TRBV12-5; cdr3_nt: TGTGCTAGTGGTCTTAGACAGGGAAGGGCGCGGGGGGCCAACGTCCTGACTTTC; cdr3_aa: CASGLRQGRARGANVLTF
d_call: .; j_call: TRBJ2-5; clone_size: many; v_call: TRBV7-2; cdr3_nt: TGTGCCAGCAGCTTTAATGGGGGGCGGAAACAAGAGACCCAGTACTTC; cdr3_aa: CASSFNGGRKQETQYF
d_call: .; j_call: TRBJ1-2; clone_size: .; v_call: TRBV7-9; cdr3_nt: TGTGCCAGCAACACGGCCAACCGTTTTGGAGGCTACACCTTC; cdr3_aa: CASNTANRFGGYTF
d_call: TRBD1; j_call: TRBJ1-1; clone_size: .; v_call: TRBV7-9; cdr3_nt: TGTGCCAGCAGCTTGGGACAGGGGCTCTTGGCAGCTTTCTTT; cdr3_aa: CASSLGQGLLAAFF
d_call: .; j_call: TRBJ1-2; clone_size: .; v_call: TRBV7-2; cdr3_nt: TGTGCCAGCAGCTTCACCCGGGACAAGCTTTACACTAACTATGGCTACACCTTC; cdr3_aa: CASSFTRDKLYTNYGYTF
d_call: .; j_call: TRBJ2-5; clone_size: few; v_call: TRBV5-5; cdr3_nt: TGTGCCAGCAGCTTGGCGCAGACTGAAGAGACCCAGTACTTC; cdr3_aa: CASSLAQTEETQYF
d_call: TRBD1; j_call: TRBJ2-3; clone_size: .; v_call: TRBV29-1; cdr3_nt: TGCAGCGTTGGGACAGGGGGCACAGATACGCAGTATTTT; cdr3_aa: CSVGTGGTDTQYF
d_call: TRBD1; j_call: TRBJ1-1; clone_size: few; v_call: TRBV5-1; cdr3_nt: TGCGCCAGCAGCCCCCAAATTTCAGGGGGCGGCACTGAAGCTTTCTTT; cdr3_aa: CASSPQISGGGTEAFF
d_call: .; j_call: TRBJ2-3; clone_size: few; v_call: TRBV12-3/TRBV12-4; cdr3_nt: TGTGCCAGCAGCTCTCGAGCAGATACGCAGTATTTT; cdr3_aa: CASSSRADTQYF
d_call: .; j_call: TRBJ1-6; clone_size: many; v_call: TRBV3-1; cdr3_nt: TGTGCCAGCAGCCTGGGACGTTCGGGGCCCCTCCACTTT; cdr3_aa: CASSLGRSGPLHF
d_call: TRBD1; j_call: TRBJ1-5; clone_size: .; v_call: TRBV7-9; cdr3_nt: TGTGCCAGCAGCCGGACAGGGGACGGTCAGCCCCAGCATTTT; cdr3_aa: CASSRTGDGQPQHF
d_call: .; j_call: TRBJ1-1; clone_size: many; v_call: TRBV12-3/TRBV12-4; cdr3_nt: TGTGCCAGCAGTCCTACAAGCAACAGGGACGGAGGCACTGAAGCTTTCTTT; cdr3_aa: CASSPTSNRDGGTEAFF
d_call: .; j_call: TRBJ2-1; clone_size: .; v_call: TRBV12-3/TRBV12-4; cdr3_nt: TGTGCCAGCACCCCAGGGCTAGCGAGAGGCAATGAGCAGTTCTTC; cdr3_aa: CASTPGLARGNEQFF
d_call: TRBD2; j_call: TRBJ2-3; clone_size: few; v_call: TRBV10-2; cdr3_nt: TGCGCCAGCAGTGAGCCAGGGACTAGCGGGGCTTTCACAGATACGCAGTATTTT; cdr3_aa: CASSEPGTSGAFTDTQYF
d_call: TRBD2; j_call: TRBJ2-3; clone_size: many; v_call: TRBV7-2; cdr3_nt: TGTGCCAGCAGCCCCCGTAGCGGGGGATATACAGATACGCAGTATTTT; cdr3_aa: CASSPRSGGYTDTQYF
d_call: .; j_call: TRBJ2-2; clone_size: many; v_call: TRBV11-2; cdr3_nt: TGTGCCAGCGCCCGACGCCTAGCAACCGGGGAGCTGTTTTTT; cdr3_aa: CASARRLATGELFF
d_call: .; j_call: TRBJ1-6; clone_size: few; v_call: TRBV20-1; cdr3_nt: TGCAGTGCTCCCGGGGAGCTCAATTCACCCCTCCACTTT; cdr3_aa: CSAPGELNSPLHF
d_call: .; j_call: TRBJ1-3; clone_size: .; v_call: TRBV5-1; cdr3_nt: TGCGCCAGCAGCTTGGGGCAGGGCGGAAACACCATATATTTT; cdr3_aa: CASSLGQGGNTIYF
d_call: .; j_call: TRBJ1-5; clone_size: few; v_call: TRBV5-6; cdr3_nt: TGTGCCAGCAGCTTGGGCCAGGCCGCAACCCAGCATTTT; cdr3_aa: CASSLGQAATQHF
d_call: .; j_call: TRBJ1-1; clone_size: .; v_call: TRBV12-3/TRBV12-4; cdr3_nt: TGTGCCAGCAGTTTCCAGGTGAGGACTGAAGCTTTCTTT; cdr3_aa: CASSFQVRTEAFF
d_call: .; j_call: TRBJ1-2; clone_size: .; v_call: TRBV7-3; cdr3_nt: TGTGCCAGCAGCTTAACTTTGACAGATCCTATGAGGGGCTACACCTTC; cdr3_aa: CASSLTLTDPMRGYTF
d_call: .; j_call: TRBJ2-2; clone_size: .; v_call: TRBV14; cdr3_nt: TGTGCCAGCAGCCCGACCGTGGGCCCCGTACTAGCCACCGGGGAGCTGTTTTTT; cdr3_aa: CASSPTVGPVLATGELFF
d_call: .; j_call: TRBJ2-5; clone_size: few; v_call: TRBV2; cdr3_nt: TGTGCCAGCAGCCCACAGGGTGGGTCTCAAGAGACCCAGTACTTC; cdr3_aa: CASSPQGGSQETQYF
d_call: .; j_call: TRBJ1-2; clone_size: .; v_call: TRBV20-1; cdr3_nt: TGCAGTGCTAGAGGCAGACATTGGGATGGCTACACCTTC; cdr3_aa: CSARGRHWDGYTF
d_call: TRBD1; j_call: TRBJ1-1; clone_size: many; v_call: TRBV5-1; cdr3_nt: TGCGCCAGCAGCTTGACAGGGGGTGACGGCACTGAAGCTTTCTTT; cdr3_aa: CASSLTGGDGTEAFF
d_call: .; j_call: TRBJ2-2; clone_size: few; v_call: TRBV9; cdr3_nt: TGTGCCAGCAGCGTAGTATCTGACACCGGGGAGCTGTTTTTT; cdr3_aa: CASSVVSDTGELFF
d_call: .; j_call: TRBJ1-6; clone_size: few; v_call: TRBV5-4; cdr3_nt: TGTGCCAGCAGCTCGGGCGGGACGGCATATAATTCACCCCTCCACTTT; cdr3_aa: CASSSGGTAYNSPLHF
d_call: .; j_call: TRBJ2-5; clone_size: .; v_call: TRBV7-2; cdr3_nt: TGTGCCAGCAGCTTGAGGACGCCAGGGGAGACCCAGTACTTC; cdr3_aa: CASSLRTPGETQYF
d_call: TRBD2; j_call: TRBJ2-3; clone_size: many; v_call: TRBV7-2; cdr3_nt: TGTGCCAGCAGCCCGAAGACTAGCGCATGGGGCACAGATACGCAGTATTTT; cdr3_aa: CASSPKTSAWGTDTQYF
d_call: TRBD2; j_call: TRBJ2-1; clone_size: .; v_call: TRBV11-2; cdr3_nt: TGTGCCAGCAGCTTAGGCGGGGGGATGTACAATGAGCAGTTCTTC; cdr3_aa: CASSLGGGMYNEQFF
d_call: TRBD1; j_call: TRBJ1-2; clone_size: .; v_call: TRBV3-1; cdr3_nt: TGTGCCAGCAGCCTTGACAGGGGGATGAGTGGCTACACCTTC; cdr3_aa: CASSLDRGMSGYTF